The 22 T cell receptor beta chains reported below all come from one sample, sequenced in a study of CD8+ T cells in alopecia areata. Following RNA extraction, reverse transcription yielded cDNA that acted as the sequencing template. Profiling relied on immunoSEQ multiplex PCR, and the TCRdb table lists in-frame clones only, not all of them. This sample has 30,000 to 40,000 clones, with 45% to 70% found just once. In a group of 4 or 5 patients, CD4+ cells were sorted into CD25+CD127- cells. Sequenced: CD4+ Tregs sorted from blood. Receptors originate from a human donor with alopecia areata.

This clone was counted a single time. The chain employs TRBV7-8 and TRBJ1-2; 8 bases map to TRBD1. The V and J ends lost 3 bases and 5 bases, in that order; junction bases with no gene match: 8. The germline V gene has CDR1 SGHVS and CDR2 FQNEAQ. This CDR3 has 15 residues. The CDR3 region is CASSLDLGQAYGYTF. CDR3 bases: TGTGCCAGCAGCTTGGACCTGGGACAGGCATATGGCTACACCTTC. The full variable domain, in which reference TRBV7-8 and TRBJ1-2 provide the parts outside the CDR3, is GAGVSQSPRYKVAKRGQDVALRCDPISGHVSLFWYQQALGQGPEFLTYFQNEAQLDKSGLPSDRFFAERPEGSVSTLKIQRTQQEDSAVYLCASSLDLGQAYGYTFGSGTRLTVV.

This clone was found a few times. The J gene is TRBJ2-7, the V gene TRBV28; 10 bases map to TRBD2. Trimming at V came to 5 bases and at J to 3 bases, leaving 19 bases not matched to a gene. The CDR3 runs 19 residues. Germline CDR1 and CDR2: MDHEN and SYDVKM. DNA of the CDR3: TGTGCCAGCAGTCCCATGGCCGGGCTAGCGGGGGTCAGGGGCTACGAGCAGTACTTC. The encoded protein is CASSPMAGLAGVRGYEQYF.

This clone was counted only a few times. The V and J genes are TRBV5-1 and TRBJ2-1, with 8 bases aligning to TRBD1. The CDR3 length is 15 residues. With 3 bases clipped from V and 2 bases from J, the junction kept 4 bases outside the gene matches. CDR1 is SGHRS, CDR2 YFSETQ, per germline. CDR3: CASSSRDRTYNEQFF. CDR3 nucleotide sequence: TGCGCCAGCAGCTCCCGGGACAGGACCTACAATGAGCAGTTCTTC.

In its sample, this clone was seen a few times. This rearrangement joins TRBV5-4 to TRBJ1-2; TRBD1 might be the D (5 bases). The CDR3 extends over 13 amino acids. V gave up 3 bases and J gave up 2 bases, with 8 bases separating them. Germline V gives CDR1 SGHNT, CDR2 YYREEE (reference sequence). CDR3 sequence reads: CASSSGPNYGYTF. In DNA, the CDR3 is TGTGCCAGCAGCTCGGGACCAAACTATGGCTACACCTTC.

This clone was recorded a few times. The chain has TRBV6-6 and TRBJ1-2; TRBD1 matches 7 bases. The CDR3 extends over 15 amino acids. Germline V gene lookup returns CDR1 MNHNY and CDR2 SVGAGI (reference sequence). V lost 3 bases to trimming and J lost 0 bases; unmatched junction nucleotides: 4. Written as DNA, the CDR3 is TGTGCCAGCAGTTATGGGGGACAGACTAACTATGGCTACACCTTC. It codes for CASSYGGQTNYGYTF.

The chain links TRBV13 to TRBJ2-2; 11 nucleotides align to TRBD2. Germline V lookup: CDR1 PRHDT, CDR2 FYEKMQ (reference sequence). Trimming cost V 5 bases and J 1 base; bases outside gene matches: 3. The CDR3 extends over 16 amino acids. The CDR3 DNA sequence: TGTGCCAGCAGCGCGGGGACTAGCGGGAACACCGGGGAGCTGTTTTTT. Protein: CASSAGTSGNTGELFF. Drawing the rest from reference TRBV13 and TRBJ2-2, the complete variable domain is AAGVIQSPRHLIKEKRETATLKCYPIPRHDTVYWYQQGPGQDPQFLISFYEKMQSDKGSIPDRFSAQQFSDYHSELNMSSLELGDSALYFCASSAGTSGNTGELFFGEGSRLTVL.

V and J are TRBV4-3 and TRBJ1-5, with TRBD1 matching over 10 bases. The CDR3 sequence is 14 residues long. Per germline, CDR1 LGHNA and CDR2 YSLEER. The junction had 1 base not matched to a gene; V was cut back by 4 bases and J by 4 bases. In nucleotides, the CDR3 is TGCGCCAGCAGCCGGGACAGGGGTAATCAGCCCCAGCATTTT. Protein product: CASSRDRGNQPQHF.

The sample holds a few counts of this clone. This sequence joins TRBV7-9 and TRBJ1-1, with a possible D match to TRBD1 (5 bases). Trimming shortened V by 5 bases and J by 1 base, and 20 bases separated the two germline ends. CDR1 and CDR2 (germline): SEHNR, FQNEAQ (reference sequence). CDR3 length equals 17 residues. The CDR3 is CASSPSRGRRSNTEAFF. The CDR3 DNA sequence: TGTGCCAGCAGCCCCTCGAGGGGACGGAGATCGAACACTGAAGCTTTCTTT.

The J gene is TRBJ2-7, the V gene TRBV7-2; D possibly corresponds to TRBD1 (5 bases). This CDR3 has 14 residues. In germline, CDR1 is SGHTA, CDR2 FQGNSA. Trimming pared 4 bases from V and 4 bases from J, leaving 14 bases between. The CDR3 region is CASSSKGAWYEQYF. The CDR3 region has the DNA TGTGCCAGCAGCTCAAAAGGGGCTTGGTACGAGCAGTACTTC. Using reference TRBV7-2 and TRBJ2-7 for the parts outside the CDR3, the full variable domain is GAGVSQSPSNKVTEKGKDVELRCDPISGHTALYWYRQSLGQGLEFLIYFQGNSAPDKSGLPSDRFSAERTGGSVSTLTIQRTQQEDSAVYLCASSSKGAWYEQYFGPGTRLTVT.

This chain joins TRBV18 and TRBJ2-3; the D call may be TRBD1 or TRBD2 (6 bases each). Germline lookup yields CDR1 KGHSH and CDR2 LQKENI. V shed 0 bases and J shed 2 bases, with 12 bases lying between them. The CDR3 totals 16 residues. The chain's CDR3 is CASSPPRGRFTDTQYF. CDR3 DNA: TGTGCCAGCTCACCACCACGGGGGCGCTTCACAGATACGCAGTATTTT.

CDR3 amino acids: CASSPSGGRLTEAFF. Here the CDR3 DNA reads TGTGCCAGCTCACCATCGGGGGGGCGTTTAACTGAAGCTTTCTTT. V gene TRBV18 combines with J gene TRBJ1-1; TRBD1 might be the D (6 bases). Trimming removed 2 bases from V and 5 bases from J, with 15 bases in between. Germline CDR1 KGHSH, CDR2 LQKENI. The CDR3 extends over 15 amino acids.

This chain links TRBV5-1 with TRBJ1-2; a weak D match, TRBD1 (5 bases). V dropped 0 bases and J dropped 6 bases, with 9 bases sitting between them. Germline loops: CDR1 SGHRS, CDR2 YFSETQ. The CDR3 is 13 residues long. CDR3 sequence reads: CASSLDRKDGYTF. CDR3 coding DNA: TGCGCCAGCAGCTTGGACAGGAAGGATGGCTACACCTTC. The entire variable domain, with the rest obtained from reference TRBV5-1 and TRBJ1-2, is as follows: KAGVTQTPRYLIKTRGQQVTLSCSPISGHRSVSWYQQTPGQGLQFLFEYFSETQRNKGNFPGRFSGRQFSNSRSEMNVSTLELGDSALYLCASSLDRKDGYTFGSGTRLTVV.

The chain uses TRBV6-5 and TRBJ1-2; D gene ambiguous. CDR1 is MNHEY and CDR2 is SVGAGI in the germline V gene. The CDR3 covers 14 residues. Between the trimmed V and J ends, which lost 0 bases and 4 bases, there was a span of 9 bases. For the CDR3, the DNA is TGTGCCAGCAGTTACTCGTTCCCAACCTATGGCTACACCTTC. Its translation: CASSYSFPTYGYTF.

The chain couples TRBV27 to TRBJ2-3; D possibly corresponds to TRBD1 (6 bases). From germline, CDR1 is MNHEY and CDR2 SMNVEV (reference sequence). This CDR3 comprises 15 residues. V was trimmed by 2 bases and J by 3 bases, leaving 12 bases between them. CDR3 nucleotides: TGTGCCAGCAGTTTACAGGGGCCAAAAACAGATACGCAGTATTTT. Amino acids: CASSLQGPKTDTQYF.

This clone was seen a handful of times. The chain joins TRBV28 to TRBJ2-7, with TRBD2 identical over 11 bases. V shed 5 bases, J shed 0 bases, and the junction held 3 bases outside the gene matches. The CDR3 runs 15 residues. Germline V lookup: CDR1 MDHEN, CDR2 SYDVKM. The CDR3 region has the DNA TGTGCCAGCAGTCTACTAGCGGGAGCCTCCTACGAGCAGTACTTC. This codes for CASSLLAGASYEQYF.

The J gene is TRBJ2-5, the V gene TRBV29-1; D is undetermined. Germline CDR1 is SQVTM and CDR2 is ANQGSEA. This CDR3 region has 13 residues. Trimming took off 5 bases at V and 5 bases at J, with 15 bases between the two ends. Here the CDR3 reads CSVWASNSETQYF. The CDR3 DNA sequence: TGCAGCGTTTGGGCCTCGAACTCTGAGACCCAGTACTTC.

V gene TRBV11-3 combines with J gene TRBJ2-1; D is unresolved. Germline V CDR1 and CDR2: SGHNT, YENEEA. The germline V and J ends were trimmed by 5 bases and 0 bases, with 14 bases remaining between them. The CDR3 loop spans 16 amino acids. CDR3 protein: CASSPRASSSYNEQFF. CDR3 nucleotide sequence: TGTGCCAGCAGCCCTAGGGCCTCTAGCTCCTACAATGAGCAGTTCTTC.

The chain links TRBV23-1 to TRBJ2-7; D is possibly TRBD1 (6 bases). TRBV23-1 is sorted into the ORF group, with uncertain function. This CDR3 is 15 amino acids long. V lost 4 bases and J lost 1, with 14 bases in between. This chain's CDR3 is CASSPQTGSSYEQYF. In nucleotides, the CDR3 is TGCGCCAGCAGTCCTCAGACAGGTTCTTCCTACGAGCAGTACTTC.

J is TRBJ2-3 and V is TRBV5-1; perhaps TRBD1 as D (6 bases). V shed 6 bases and J shed 4 bases, with 12 bases lying between them. The CDR3 is 13 amino acids. CDR1 is SGHRS and CDR2 is YFSETQ in the germline V gene. The CDR3 region is CASKRQGSDTQYF. Written as DNA, the CDR3 is TGCGCCAGCAAGAGGCAGGGGTCAGATACGCAGTATTTT.

This chain connects TRBV2 to TRBJ2-7, with 8 bases identical to TRBD1. The CDR3 is 14 residues long. CDR1 is SNHLY and CDR2 is FYNNEI in the germline V gene. The V segment lost 3 bases and the J segment 2 bases; nucleotides outside the gene matches: 3. The CDR3: CASSDNRGAYEQYF. The CDR3, as DNA: TGTGCCAGCAGTGACAACAGGGGGGCCTACGAGCAGTACTTC. Complete variable domain (other parts from reference TRBV2 and TRBJ2-7): EPEVTQTPSHQVTQMGQEVILRCVPISNHLYFYWYRQILGQKVEFLVSFYNNEISEKSEIFDDQFSVERPDGSNFTLKIRSTKLEDSAMYFCASSDNRGAYEQYFGPGTRLTVT.

This chain connects TRBV13 to TRBJ2-7; 10 positions agree with TRBD2. In germline, CDR1 is PRHDT, CDR2 FYEKMQ (reference sequence). The CDR3 runs to 17 residues. The junction had 15 bases not matched to a gene; V was cut back by 5 bases and J by 5 bases. CDR3 nucleotide sequence: TGTGCCAGCAGCCCGCCGCCTTCGATAGCGGGGGGACACGAGCAGTACTTC. This sequence encodes CASSPPPSIAGGHEQYF.

This clone was detected only once. The chain carries TRBV7-2 and TRBJ2-2, with D perhaps matching TRBD1 or TRBD2 (5 bases each). The CDR3 is made up of 14 amino acids. Trimming cost V 6 bases and J 5 bases, with 13 bases left between them. Germline CDR1 reads SGHTA; CDR2 reads FQGNSA. In DNA form, the CDR3 reads TGTGCCAGCAGTCCCGGGGCTTATACCGGGGAGCTGTTTTTT. Translation: CASSPGAYTGELFF. Looking up the rest from reference TRBV7-2 and TRBJ2-2 gives the full variable domain: GAGVSQSPSNKVTEKGKDVELRCDPISGHTALYWYRQSLGQGLEFLIYFQGNSAPDKSGLPSDRFSAERTGGSVSTLTIQRTQQEDSAVYLCASSPGAYTGELFFGEGSRLTVL.